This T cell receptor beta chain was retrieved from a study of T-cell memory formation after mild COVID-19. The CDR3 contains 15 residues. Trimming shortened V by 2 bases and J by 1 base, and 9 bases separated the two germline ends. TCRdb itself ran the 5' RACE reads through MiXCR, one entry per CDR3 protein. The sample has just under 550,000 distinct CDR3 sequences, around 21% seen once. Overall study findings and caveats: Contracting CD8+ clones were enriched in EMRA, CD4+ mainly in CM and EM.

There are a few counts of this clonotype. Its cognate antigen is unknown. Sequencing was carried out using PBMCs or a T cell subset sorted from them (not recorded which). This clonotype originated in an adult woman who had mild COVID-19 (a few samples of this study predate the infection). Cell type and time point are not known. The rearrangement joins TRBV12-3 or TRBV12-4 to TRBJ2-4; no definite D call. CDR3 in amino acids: CASSLTVGAKNIQYF. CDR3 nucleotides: TGTGCCAGCAGTTTAACAGTAGGGGCCAAAAACATTCAGTACTTC.